The 12 T cell receptor beta chains below were found in one sample sequenced in a study of blood T cell repertoires in COVID-19 (dated by TCRdb to 2018 to 2020). Library preparation employed the immunoSEQ multiplex PCR assay. TCRdb obtained this table from immuneACCESS and retained in-frame rearrangements with V and J assigned. These tables miss some clones; where compared with another copy, unresolved V genes account for less than half of the shortfall, and the remainder is unexplained. This sample is represented by over 150,000 clones; more than 85% of them were singletons. Approximately 0.5% of the sample rests with the top ten. Source material: peripheral blood. The source is a man aged 50 to 59 with acute or convalescent COVID-19.

This chain uses TRBV4-2 with TRBJ1-1; TRBD1 matches at 8 bases. Germline V gives CDR1 LGHNA, CDR2 YNFKEQ. V was pared by 4 bases and J by 3 bases, with 7 bases of the junction left unmatched. CDR3 length: 15 residues. CDR3 residues: CASSLGQGGYTEAFF. For the CDR3, the DNA is TGTGCCAGCAGCCTCGGACAGGGCGGGTACACTGAAGCTTTCTTT.

V and J are TRBV10-1 and TRBJ2-7, with 11 bases matching TRBD2. Germline V gives CDR1 WNHNN, CDR2 SYGVQD (reference sequence). The CDR3 runs 18 residues. Losses at the gene ends were 8 bases for V and 2 bases for J; bases not matched to a gene: 17. The CDR3 region has the DNA TGCGCCAGCTGGGACGGGGGTAGACTAGCGGGAATCACCTACGAGCAGTACTTC. It encodes CASWDGGRLAGITYEQYF.

The CDR3 here is CASSRDSYEQYV. The CDR3 coding sequence is TGTGCCAGCAGCCGGGACAGCTACGAGCAGTACGTC. The rearrangement links TRBV2 to TRBJ2-7; 7 bases align to TRBD1. Per the germline V gene, CDR1 is SNHLY and CDR2 is FYNNEI. The CDR3 is 12 amino acids. V trimming: 6 bases; J trimming: 3 bases; junction bases outside the gene matches: 2.

V and J are TRBV28 and TRBJ2-7; TRBD1 agrees at 8 bases. V lost 7 bases to trimming and J lost 7 bases; unmatched junction nucleotides: 12. Germline V CDR1 and CDR2: MDHEN, SYDVKM. This CDR3 is 14 amino acids long. CDR3 sequence (DNA): TGTGCCAGCACCCCTGACAGGGGCAGATGGGAGCAGTACGTC. Translation: CASTPDRGRWEQYV.

The J gene is TRBJ1-1, the V gene TRBV11-3, with D tentatively TRBD1 (5 bases). The CDR3 has 13 amino acids. Trimming took off 1 base at V and 7 bases at J, with 10 bases between the two ends. Germline-derived CDR1 and CDR2 are SGHNT and YENEEA. The CDR3 loop reads CASSLGWQGEAFF. DNA of the CDR3: TGTGCCAGCAGCTTAGGCTGGCAGGGTGAAGCTTTCTTT.

Note on this clone: The same CDR3 also results from other DNA sequences found in this sample. This rearrangement joins TRBV6-2 or TRBV6-3 to TRBJ2-7; 9 bases are shared with TRBD1. Germline trimming cut 2 bases from V and 3 bases from J; bases unmatched to any gene: 2. The CDR3 loop spans 14 amino acids. Germline CDR1 reads MNHEY; CDR2 reads SVGEGT. The CDR3 spells CASSYRGQGYEQYV. The CDR3 bases are TGTGCCAGCAGTTACCGGGGACAGGGCTACGAGCAGTACGTC.

The chain recombines TRBV6-2 or TRBV6-3 with TRBJ2-2; D unresolved. Germline V gene sequence: CDR1 MNHEY, CDR2 SVGEGT. The V gene lost 2 bases and the J gene lost 6 bases, with 4 bases spanning the gap. The CDR3 contains 12 residues. For the CDR3, the DNA is TGTGCCAGCAGTTACCTCGCCGGGGAGCTGTTTTTT. Translated, it gives CASSYLAGELFF.

A single count supports this clone. The gene calls are TRBV28 and TRBJ1-6, with 8 bases fitting TRBD1. The CDR3 contains 15 residues. J lost 6 bases, V lost 2 bases, and 3 bases had no gene match. Looked up from germline, CDR1 is MDHEN and CDR2 is SYDVKM. DNA of the CDR3: TGTGCCAGCAGTTTAACAGGGGGTTTTAATTCACCCCTCCACTTT. Residues: CASSLTGGFNSPLHF.

The chain joins TRBV4-1 to TRBJ2-5; D gene ambiguous. V lost 1 base and J 2 bases, leaving 14 bases between the germline ends. This CDR3 comprises 16 residues. CDR1 MGHRA and CDR2 YSYEKL come from the germline V gene. The CDR3: CASSQGVARGQETQYF. CDR3 sequence (DNA): TGCGCCAGCAGCCAAGGGGTAGCCCGCGGACAAGAGACCCAGTACTTC.

V usage is TRBV9 and J usage is TRBJ2-5; 13 nucleotides line up with TRBD2. The CDR3 has 18 residues. Germline V gene data show CDR1 as SGDLS and CDR2 as YYNGEE. Trimming at V came to 0 bases and at J to 0 bases, leaving 5 bases not matched to a gene. The CDR3 nucleotides read TGTGCCAGCAGCGTAGCCCCGACTAGCGGGGGGTACCAAGAGACCCAGTACTTC. Its translation is CASSVAPTSGGYQETQYF.

The chain carries TRBV7-9 and TRBJ2-3; 7 bases fit TRBD2. V shed 0 bases, J shed 1 base, and the junction held 4 bases outside the gene matches. The CDR3 extends over 16 amino acids. The germline CDR1 and CDR2 sequences are SEHNR and FQNEAQ (reference sequence). This CDR3 reads CASSLAWSGGTDTQYF. The CDR3 nucleotides are TGTGCCAGCAGCTTAGCGTGGAGCGGGGGCACAGATACGCAGTATTTT.

V gene TRBV3-1 (or the pseudogene TRBV3-2) combines with J gene TRBJ1-2; 7 bases match TRBD1. J lost 8 bases, V lost 2 bases, and 17 bases had no gene match. This CDR3 contains 17 residues. Per the germline V gene, CDR1 is LGHDT and CDR2 is YNNKEL (reference sequence). CDR3 DNA: TGTGCCAGCAGCCAAAACATTATAAGGACAGGTAGTCGGGGCTACACCTTC. Amino acids: CASSQNIIRTGSRGYTF.